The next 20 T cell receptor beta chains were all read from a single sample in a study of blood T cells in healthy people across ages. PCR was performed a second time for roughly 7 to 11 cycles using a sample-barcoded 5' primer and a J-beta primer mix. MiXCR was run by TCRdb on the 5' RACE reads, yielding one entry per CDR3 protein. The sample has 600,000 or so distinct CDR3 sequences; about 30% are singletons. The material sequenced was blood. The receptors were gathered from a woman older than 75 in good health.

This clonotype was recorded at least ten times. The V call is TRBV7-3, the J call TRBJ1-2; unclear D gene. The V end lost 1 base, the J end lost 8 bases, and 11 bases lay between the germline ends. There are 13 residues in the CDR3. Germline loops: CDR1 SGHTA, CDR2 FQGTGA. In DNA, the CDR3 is TGTGCCAGCAGCTTAAATCAGAGGGTGGGCTACACCTTC. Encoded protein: CASSLNQRVGYTF.

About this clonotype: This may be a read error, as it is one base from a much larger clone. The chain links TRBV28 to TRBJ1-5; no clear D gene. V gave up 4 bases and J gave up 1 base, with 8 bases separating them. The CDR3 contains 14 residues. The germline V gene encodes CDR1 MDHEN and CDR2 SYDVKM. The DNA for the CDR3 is TGTGCCAGCAGTTGTCCGGGGAGCAATCAGCCCCAGCATTTT. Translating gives CASSCPGSNQPQHF.

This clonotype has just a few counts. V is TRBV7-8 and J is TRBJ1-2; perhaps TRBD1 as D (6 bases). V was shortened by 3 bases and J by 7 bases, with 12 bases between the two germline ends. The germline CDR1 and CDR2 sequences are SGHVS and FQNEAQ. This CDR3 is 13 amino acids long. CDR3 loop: CASSLVAGAGYTF. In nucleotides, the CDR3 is TGTGCCAGCAGCTTGGTGGCAGGGGCTGGCTACACCTTC.

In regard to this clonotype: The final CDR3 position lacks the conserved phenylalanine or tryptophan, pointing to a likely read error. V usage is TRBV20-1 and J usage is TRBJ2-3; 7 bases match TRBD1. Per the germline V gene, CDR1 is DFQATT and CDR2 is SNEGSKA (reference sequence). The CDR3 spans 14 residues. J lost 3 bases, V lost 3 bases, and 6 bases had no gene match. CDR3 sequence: CSARIQGETDTQYV. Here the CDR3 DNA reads TGCAGTGCTAGGATCCAGGGGGAGACAGATACGCAGTATGTT.

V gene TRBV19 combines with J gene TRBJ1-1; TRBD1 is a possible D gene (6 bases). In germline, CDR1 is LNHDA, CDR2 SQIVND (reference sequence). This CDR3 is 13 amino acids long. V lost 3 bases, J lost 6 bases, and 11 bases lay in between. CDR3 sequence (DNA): TGTGCCAGTAGTATGGGGCACAGGGCTGAAGCTTTCTTT. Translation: CASSMGHRAEAFF.

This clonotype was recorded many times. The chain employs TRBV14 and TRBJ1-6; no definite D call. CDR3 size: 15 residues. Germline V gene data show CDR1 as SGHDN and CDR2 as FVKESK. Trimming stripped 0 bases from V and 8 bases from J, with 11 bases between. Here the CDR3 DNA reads TGTGCCAGCAGCCAAGATTGGCTCGGGGATTCACCCCTCCACTTT. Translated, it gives CASSQDWLGDSPLHF.

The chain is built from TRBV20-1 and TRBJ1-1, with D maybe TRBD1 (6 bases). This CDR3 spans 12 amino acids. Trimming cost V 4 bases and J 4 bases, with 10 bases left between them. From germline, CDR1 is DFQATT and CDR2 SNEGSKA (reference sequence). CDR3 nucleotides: TGCAGTGCTACAGGGGTCGGCACTGAAGCTTTCTTT. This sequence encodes CSATGVGTEAFF.

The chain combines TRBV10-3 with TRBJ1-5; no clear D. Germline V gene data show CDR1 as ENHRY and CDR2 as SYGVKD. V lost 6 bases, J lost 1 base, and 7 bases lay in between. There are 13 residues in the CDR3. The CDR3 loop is CAIRDGSNQPQHF. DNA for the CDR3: TGTGCCATCAGGGACGGCAGCAATCAGCCCCAGCATTTT.

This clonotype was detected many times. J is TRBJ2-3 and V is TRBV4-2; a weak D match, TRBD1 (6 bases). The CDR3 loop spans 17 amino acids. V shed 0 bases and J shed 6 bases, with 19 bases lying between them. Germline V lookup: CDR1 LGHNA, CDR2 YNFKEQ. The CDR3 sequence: CASSQDLVGLGADTQYF. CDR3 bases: TGTGCCAGCAGCCAAGATCTTGTTGGGTTGGGGGCCGATACGCAGTATTTT.

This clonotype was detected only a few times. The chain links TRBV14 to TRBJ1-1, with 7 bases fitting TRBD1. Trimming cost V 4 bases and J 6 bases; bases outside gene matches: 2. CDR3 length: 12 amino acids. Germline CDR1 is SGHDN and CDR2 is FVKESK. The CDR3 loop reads CASSPRGAEAFF. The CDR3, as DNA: TGTGCCAGCAGCCCCAGGGGGGCTGAAGCTTTCTTT.

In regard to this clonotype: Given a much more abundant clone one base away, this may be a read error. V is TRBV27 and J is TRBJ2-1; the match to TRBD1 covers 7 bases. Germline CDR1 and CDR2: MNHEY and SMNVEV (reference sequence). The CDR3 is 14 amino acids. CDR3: CASSLGQVKNERFF. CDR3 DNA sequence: TGTGCCAGCAGTTTAGGACAGGTAAAGAATGAGCGGTTCTTC.

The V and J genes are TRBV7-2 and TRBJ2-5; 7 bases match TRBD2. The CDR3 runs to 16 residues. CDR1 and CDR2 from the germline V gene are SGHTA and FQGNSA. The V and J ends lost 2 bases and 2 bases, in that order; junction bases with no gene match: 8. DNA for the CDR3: TGTGCCAGCAGCTTAACGCCTAGCGGCCTTCAAGAGACCCAGTACTTC. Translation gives CASSLTPSGLQETQYF. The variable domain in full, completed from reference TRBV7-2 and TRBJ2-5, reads GAGVSQSPSNKVTEKGKDVELRCDPISGHTALYWYRQSLGQGLEFLIYFQGNSAPDKSGLPSDRFSAERTGGSVSTLTIQRTQQEDSAVYLCASSLTPSGLQETQYFGPGTRLLVL.

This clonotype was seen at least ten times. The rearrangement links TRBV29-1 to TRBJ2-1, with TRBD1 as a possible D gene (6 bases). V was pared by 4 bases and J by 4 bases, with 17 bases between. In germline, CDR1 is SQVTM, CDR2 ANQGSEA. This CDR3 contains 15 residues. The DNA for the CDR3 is TGCAGCGTTGCCGTGGGGCAGGGGTTGTACAATGAGCAGTTCTTC. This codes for CSVAVGQGLYNEQFF.

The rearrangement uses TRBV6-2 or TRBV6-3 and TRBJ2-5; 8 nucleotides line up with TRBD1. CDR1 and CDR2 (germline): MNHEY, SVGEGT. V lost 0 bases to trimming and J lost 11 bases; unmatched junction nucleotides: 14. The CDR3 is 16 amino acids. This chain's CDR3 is CASSYSRTGSYSEQYF. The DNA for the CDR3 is TGTGCCAGCAGTTACTCTAGGACAGGGTCCTACAGTGAGCAGTACTTC.

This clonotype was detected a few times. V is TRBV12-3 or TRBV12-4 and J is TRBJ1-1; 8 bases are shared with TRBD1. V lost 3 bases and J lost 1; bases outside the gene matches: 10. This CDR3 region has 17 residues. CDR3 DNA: TGTGCCAGCAGTTTCATGGCAGGGGGCAGGGCGAACACTGAAGCTTTCTTT. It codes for CASSFMAGGRANTEAFF.

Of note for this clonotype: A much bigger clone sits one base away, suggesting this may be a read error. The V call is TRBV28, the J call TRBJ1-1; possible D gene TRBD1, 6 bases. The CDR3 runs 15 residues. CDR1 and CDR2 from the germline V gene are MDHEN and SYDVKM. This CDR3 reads CASSLTRGGSTKAFF. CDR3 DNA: TGTGCCAGCAGTTTGACTCGGGGGGGCTCCACTAAAGCTTTCTTT. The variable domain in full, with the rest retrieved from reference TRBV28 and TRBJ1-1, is DVKVTQSSRYLVKRTGEKVFLECVQDMDHENMFWYRQDPGLGLRLIYFSYDVKMKEKGDIPEGYSVSREKKERFSLILESASTNQTSMYLCASSLTRGGSTKAFFGQGTRLTVV.

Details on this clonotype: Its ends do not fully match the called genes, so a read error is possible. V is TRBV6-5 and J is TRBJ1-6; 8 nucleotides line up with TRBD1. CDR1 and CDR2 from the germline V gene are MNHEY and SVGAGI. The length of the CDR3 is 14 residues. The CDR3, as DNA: TGTGCCGGCAGGCGACAGGGGCGCAATTCACCCCTCCACTTT. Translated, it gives CAGRRQGRNSPLHF.

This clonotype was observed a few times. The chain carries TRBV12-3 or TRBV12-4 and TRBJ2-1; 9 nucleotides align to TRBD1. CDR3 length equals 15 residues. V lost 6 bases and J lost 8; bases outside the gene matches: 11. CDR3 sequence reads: CASRSGQGFIDEQFF. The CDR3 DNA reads TGTGCCAGCAGATCTGGACAGGGGTTTATCGATGAGCAGTTCTTC.

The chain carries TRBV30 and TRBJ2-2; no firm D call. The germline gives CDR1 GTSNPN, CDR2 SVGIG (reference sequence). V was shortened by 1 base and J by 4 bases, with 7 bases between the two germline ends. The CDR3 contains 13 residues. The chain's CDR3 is CAWSASSTGELFF. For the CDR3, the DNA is TGTGCCTGGAGTGCATCAAGCACCGGGGAGCTGTTTTTT.

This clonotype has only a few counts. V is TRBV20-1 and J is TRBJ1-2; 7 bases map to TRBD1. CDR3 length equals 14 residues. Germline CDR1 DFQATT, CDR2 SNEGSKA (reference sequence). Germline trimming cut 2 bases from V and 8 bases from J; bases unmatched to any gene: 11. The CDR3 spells CSARQGVGGSGYTF. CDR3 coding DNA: TGCAGTGCTAGACAGGGGGTAGGAGGGTCCGGCTACACCTTC.